The clone carrying this T cell receptor (beta chain) showed up many times. The antigen is unknown. The same CDR3 is also encoded by other DNA sequences in this sample. Germline values: CDR1 DFQATT, CDR2 SNEGSKA (reference sequence). V trimming: 3 bases; J trimming: 1 base; junction bases outside the gene matches: 18. The CDR3 length is 20 residues. Original methodology: The distant-metastasis classifier for papillary thyroid cancer was built from CDR3 differences across clinicopathological groups. MiXCR was used by TCRdb to re-call the PCR reads. TCRdb, not the authors, supplied the V and J calls. In the table there are about 48,000 clones, about 20% of which are singletons. All patients were treatment-naive before thyroid surgery. The sample originates from a study of metastatic and nonmetastatic thyroid tumors. Looking at the study overall: The authors compared repertoires across blood and tumor or nodule tissue from malignant and benign thyroid patients. General observations from the study: It was reportedly found that TCR beta diversity was significantly higher in malignant thyroid tumors than in benign nodules, a difference seen in both blood and tumor samples.

The rearrangement uses TRBV20-1 and TRBJ2-3, with 11 bases lining up with TRBD2. The TCR originated in a male donor with papillary thyroid cancer or a benign thyroid nodule (not recorded which). Some clones in this sample may be carry-over from other donors' samples. Material: blood. The CDR3: CSASSGLGGTSGGGTDTQYF. In DNA, the CDR3 is TGCAGTGCTAGTTCCGGCCTGGGGGGGACTAGCGGCGGAGGCACAGATACGCAGTATTTT.